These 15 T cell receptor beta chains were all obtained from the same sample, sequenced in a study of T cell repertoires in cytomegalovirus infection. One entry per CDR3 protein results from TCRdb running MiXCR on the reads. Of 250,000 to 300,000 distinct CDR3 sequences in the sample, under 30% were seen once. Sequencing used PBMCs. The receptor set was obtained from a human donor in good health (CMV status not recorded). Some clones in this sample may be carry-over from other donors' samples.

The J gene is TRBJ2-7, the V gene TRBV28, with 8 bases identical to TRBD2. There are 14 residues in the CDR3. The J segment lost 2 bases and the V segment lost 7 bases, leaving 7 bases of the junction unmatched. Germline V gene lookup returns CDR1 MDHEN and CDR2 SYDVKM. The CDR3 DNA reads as TGTGCCAGCATTCCGGGGGGGATGCCCTACGAGCAGTACTTC. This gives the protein CASIPGGMPYEQYF.

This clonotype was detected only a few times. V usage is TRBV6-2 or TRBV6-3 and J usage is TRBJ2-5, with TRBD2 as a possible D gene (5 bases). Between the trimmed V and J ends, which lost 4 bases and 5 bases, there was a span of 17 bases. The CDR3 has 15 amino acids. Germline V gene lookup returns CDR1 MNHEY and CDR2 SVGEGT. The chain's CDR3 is CASSWSPGGTETQYF. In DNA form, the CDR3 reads TGTGCCAGCAGTTGGTCCCCTGGAGGTACTGAGACCCAGTACTTC.

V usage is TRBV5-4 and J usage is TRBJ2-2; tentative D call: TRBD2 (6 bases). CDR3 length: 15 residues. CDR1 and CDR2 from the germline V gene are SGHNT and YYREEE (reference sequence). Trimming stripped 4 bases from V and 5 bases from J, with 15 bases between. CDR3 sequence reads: CASSVDPGTTGELFF. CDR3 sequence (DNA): TGTGCCAGCAGCGTTGATCCCGGGACTACCGGGGAGCTGTTTTTT.

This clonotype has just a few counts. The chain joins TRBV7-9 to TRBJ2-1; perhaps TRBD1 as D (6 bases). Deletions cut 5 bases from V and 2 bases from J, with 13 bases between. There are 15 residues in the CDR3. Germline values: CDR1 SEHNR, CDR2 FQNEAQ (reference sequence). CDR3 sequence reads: CASSKSRGPYNEQFF. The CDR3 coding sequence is TGTGCCAGCAGCAAGTCCAGGGGTCCCTACAATGAGCAGTTCTTC.

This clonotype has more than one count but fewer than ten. The CDR3 bases are TGTGCCATCAGTCCGACAGACCAAGAGACCCAGTACTTC. Translation: CAISPTDQETQYF. V usage is TRBV10-3 and J usage is TRBJ2-5; D possibly corresponds to TRBD1 (5 bases). V lost 5 bases and J lost 0, with 7 bases in between. Germline lookup yields CDR1 ENHRY and CDR2 SYGVKD. The CDR3 spans 13 residues.

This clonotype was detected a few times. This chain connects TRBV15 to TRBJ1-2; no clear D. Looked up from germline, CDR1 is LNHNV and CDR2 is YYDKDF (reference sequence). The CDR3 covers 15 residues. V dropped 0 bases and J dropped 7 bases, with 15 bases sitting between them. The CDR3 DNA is TGTGCCACCAGCAGAGACCGCCGGGCGTCGACTGGCTACACCTTC. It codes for CATSRDRRASTGYTF. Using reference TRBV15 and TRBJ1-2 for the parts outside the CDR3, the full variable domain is DAMVIQNPRYQVTQFGKPVTLSCSQTLNHNVMYWYQQKSSQAPKLLFHYYDKDFNNEADTPDNFQSRRPNTSFCFLDIRSPGLGDTAMYLCATSRDRRASTGYTFGSGTRLTVV.

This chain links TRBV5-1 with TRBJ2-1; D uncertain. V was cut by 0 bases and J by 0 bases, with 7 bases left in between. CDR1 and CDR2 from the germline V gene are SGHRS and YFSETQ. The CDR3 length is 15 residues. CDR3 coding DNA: TGCGCCAGCAGCTTGGCCCTGAGCTCCTACAATGAGCAGTTCTTC. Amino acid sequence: CASSLALSSYNEQFF. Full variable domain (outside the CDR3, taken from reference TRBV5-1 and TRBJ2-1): KAGVTQTPRYLIKTRGQQVTLSCSPISGHRSVSWYQQTPGQGLQFLFEYFSETQRNKGNFPGRFSGRQFSNSRSEMNVSTLELGDSALYLCASSLALSSYNEQFFGPGTRLTVL.

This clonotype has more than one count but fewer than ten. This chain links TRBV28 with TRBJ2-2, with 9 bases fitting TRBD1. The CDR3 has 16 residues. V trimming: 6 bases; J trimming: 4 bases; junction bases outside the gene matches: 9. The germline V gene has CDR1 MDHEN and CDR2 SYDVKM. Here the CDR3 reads CASSPHRGQGTGELFF. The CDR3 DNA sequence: TGTGCCAGCAGCCCCCACAGGGGGCAGGGCACCGGGGAGCTGTTTTTT.

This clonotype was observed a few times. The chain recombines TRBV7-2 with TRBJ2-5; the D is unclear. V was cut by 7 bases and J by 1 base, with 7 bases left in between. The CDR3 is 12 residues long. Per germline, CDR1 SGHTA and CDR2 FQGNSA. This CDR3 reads CASNHLQETQYF. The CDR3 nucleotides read TGTGCCAGCAACCACCTCCAAGAGACCCAGTACTTC. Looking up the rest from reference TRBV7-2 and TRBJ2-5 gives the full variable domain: GAGVSQSPSNKVTEKGKDVELRCDPISGHTALYWYRQSLGQGLEFLIYFQGNSAPDKSGLPSDRFSAERTGGSVSTLTIQRTQQEDSAVYLCASNHLQETQYFGPGTRLLVL.

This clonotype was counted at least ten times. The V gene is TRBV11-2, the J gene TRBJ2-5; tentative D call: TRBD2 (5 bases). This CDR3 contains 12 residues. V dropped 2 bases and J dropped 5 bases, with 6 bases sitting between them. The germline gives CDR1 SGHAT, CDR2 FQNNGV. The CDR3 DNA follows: TGTGCCAGCAGCTTACGCGGGGAGACCCAGTACTTC. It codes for CASSLRGETQYF.

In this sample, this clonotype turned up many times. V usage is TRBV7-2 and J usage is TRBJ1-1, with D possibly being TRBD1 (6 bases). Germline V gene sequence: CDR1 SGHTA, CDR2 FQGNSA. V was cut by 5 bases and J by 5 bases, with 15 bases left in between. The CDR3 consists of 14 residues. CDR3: CASSKQGLGTEAFF. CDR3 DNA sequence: TGTGCCAGCAGCAAGCAGGGGTTGGGGACTGAAGCTTTCTTT.

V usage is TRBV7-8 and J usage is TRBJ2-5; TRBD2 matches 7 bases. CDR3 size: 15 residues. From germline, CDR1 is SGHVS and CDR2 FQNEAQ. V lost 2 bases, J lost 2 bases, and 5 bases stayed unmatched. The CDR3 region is CASSLRGGGQETQYF. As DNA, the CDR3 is TGTGCCAGCAGCTTACGTGGGGGAGGGCAAGAGACCCAGTACTTC.

CDR3 amino acids: CASSSDTGTEAFF. The CDR3 nucleotides read TGTGCCAGCAGCTCAGATACGGGGACTGAAGCTTTCTTT. V usage is TRBV7-2 and J usage is TRBJ1-1; D is ambiguous. V lost 4 bases and J 5 bases, leaving 11 bases between the germline ends. This CDR3 is built from 13 residues. Germline V CDR1 and CDR2: SGHTA, FQGNSA.

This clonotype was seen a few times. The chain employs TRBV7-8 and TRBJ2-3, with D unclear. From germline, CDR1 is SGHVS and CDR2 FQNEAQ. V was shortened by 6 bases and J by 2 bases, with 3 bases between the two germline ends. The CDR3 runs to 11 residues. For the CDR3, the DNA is TGTGCCAGCAGACTCACAGATACGCAGTATTTT. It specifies CASRLTDTQYF.

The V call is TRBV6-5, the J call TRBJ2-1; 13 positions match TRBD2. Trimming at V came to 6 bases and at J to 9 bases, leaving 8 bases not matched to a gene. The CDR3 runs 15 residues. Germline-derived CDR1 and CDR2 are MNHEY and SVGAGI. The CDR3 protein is CASSPPGLAGVEQFF. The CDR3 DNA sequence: TGTGCCAGCAGCCCCCCCGGACTAGCGGGAGTTGAGCAGTTCTTC.